This T cell receptor (beta chain) was recovered during a study of T cell responses to AZD1222 COVID-19 vaccine. Study background: Pooled samples include second doses given at about 4 or 12 weeks.

Study-level findings and limits: A reported finding is that nearly half of spike-specific TCRs target unmutated variant regions. Spike as a whole was targeted by vaccine-associated CD4 TCRs, dominant at 160-218 and 743-854.

This table comes from immunoSEQ multiplex PCR, and its TCRdb copy is limited to in-frame clones, with some not included. The sample consists of about 140,000 clones, over 75% of them appearing once. In regard to this clone: Its antigen remains unidentified.

The sample was peripheral blood, taken on day 0 of AZD1222 vaccination. The TCR originated in an adult in good health.

CDR3 nucleotide sequence: TGTGCCAGCAGCCGAAGGGACAGGGGCGGTATTGACACAGATACGCAGTATTTT. Translation gives CASSRRDRGGIDTDTQYF. J is TRBJ2-3 and V is TRBV7-6, with 10 positions matching TRBD1. The V gene end was trimmed by 5 bases and the J gene end by 2 bases; junction bases not matched to a gene: 13. The germline V gene has CDR1 SGHVS and CDR2 FNYEAQ. The CDR3 runs 18 residues.